What follows are 28 T cell receptor beta chains derived from one specimen sequenced in a study of blood T cell repertoires in COVID-19. The assay was immunoSEQ multiplex PCR, and TCRdb's table has in-frame clones only and misses some. The data show tens of thousands of clones, approximately 80% seen once. Sequenced: peripheral blood. The receptors stem from a man between 65 and 85 years old with acute or convalescent COVID-19.

This clone came up once. This chain connects TRBV4-1 to TRBJ2-7, with TRBD1 identical over 8 bases. The CDR3 has 15 amino acids. Germline assignment: CDR1 MGHRA and CDR2 YSYEKL. The V gene end was trimmed by 0 bases and the J gene end by 1 base; junction bases not matched to a gene: 2. DNA of the CDR3: TGCGCCAGCAGCCAAGAAGGGACAGGATCCTACGAGCAGTACTTC. It specifies CASSQEGTGSYEQYF.

The V gene is TRBV11-2, the J gene TRBJ1-6; TRBD1 is a possible D gene (6 bases). In germline, CDR1 is SGHAT, CDR2 FQNNGV. CDR3 length equals 15 residues. Trimming took off 5 bases at V and 9 bases at J, with 17 bases between the two ends. This CDR3 is CASSPRLGRGSPLHF. The CDR3 DNA follows: TGTGCCAGCAGCCCAAGGCTCGGCAGGGGTTCACCCCTCCACTTT. The whole variable domain, filled in from reference TRBV11-2 and TRBJ1-6, reads EAGVAQSPRYKIIEKRQSVAFWCNPISGHATLYWYQQILGQGPKLLIQFQNNGVVDDSQLPKDRFSAERLKGVDSTLKIQPAKLEDSAVYLCASSPRLGRGSPLHFGNGTRLTVT.

The rearrangement links TRBV6-5 to TRBJ1-5; D is ambiguous. The CDR3 runs to 13 residues. CDR1 and CDR2 from the germline V gene are MNHEY and SVGAGI. Trimming removed 7 bases at V and 6 bases at J, with 13 bases between. CDR3: CASNTFPGQPQHF. The CDR3 bases are TGTGCCAGCAACACCTTCCCGGGTCAGCCCCAGCATTTT.

The chain combines TRBV30 with TRBJ1-5, with TRBD1 matching 7 bases. CDR1 and CDR2 (germline): GTSNPN, SVGIG (reference sequence). CDR3 length: 18 amino acids. V lost 0 bases to trimming and J lost 2 bases; unmatched junction nucleotides: 13. CDR3 loop: CAWSVRTLTGVGNQPQHF. The CDR3 bases are TGTGCCTGGAGTGTACGGACCCTCACAGGGGTTGGCAATCAGCCCCAGCATTTT.

This clone was seen once. Additional DNA sequences in this sample encode the identical CDR3. The J gene is TRBJ2-5, the V gene TRBV15; D may be TRBD1 (5 bases). The CDR3 is 15 amino acids. The germline gives CDR1 LNHNV, CDR2 YYDKDF (reference sequence). V was shortened by 0 bases and J by 2 bases, with 10 bases between the two germline ends. The CDR3 DNA reads TGTGCCACCAGCAGAGACCCAGGGTCTCAAGAGACCCAGTACTTC. Amino acid sequence: CATSRDPGSQETQYF.

The chain is built from TRBV15 and TRBJ2-2; D is unresolved. The germline gives CDR1 LNHNV, CDR2 YYDKDF (reference sequence). Deletions cut 0 bases from V and 4 bases from J, with 9 bases between. CDR3 length equals 15 residues. The CDR3 is CATSRDHAGTGELFF. CDR3 nucleotides: TGTGCCACCAGCAGAGATCACGCAGGCACCGGGGAGCTGTTTTTT.

The V call is TRBV6-4, the J call TRBJ2-7; 8 nucleotides align to TRBD1. Per germline, CDR1 MRHNA and CDR2 SNTAGT. After removal of 5 bases from V and 0 bases from J, the junction contained 9 bases not matched to a gene. The CDR3 spans 16 residues. The CDR3, as DNA: TGTGCCAGCAGTTCCCTGCGGGACAGGAACTCCTACGAGCAGTACTTC. It codes for CASSSLRDRNSYEQYF.

The CDR3 loop reads CASQAMNTEAFF. CDR3 nucleotides: TGTGCCAGTCAGGCTATGAACACTGAAGCTTTCTTT. The chain carries TRBV19 and TRBJ1-1, with D hard to call. The V end lost 8 bases, the J end lost 0 bases, and 7 bases lay between the germline ends. This CDR3 has 12 residues. CDR1 is LNHDA and CDR2 is SQIVND in the germline V gene (reference sequence).

V is TRBV5-1 and J is TRBJ1-1; 7 bases line up with TRBD1. This CDR3 has 16 residues. The junction had 8 bases not matched to a gene; V was cut back by 3 bases and J by 0 bases. Germline assignment: CDR1 SGHRS and CDR2 YFSETQ. The CDR3, as DNA: TGCGCCAGCAGCTCGACAGGGTTTGGGATGAACACTGAAGCTTTCTTT. Translated: CASSSTGFGMNTEAFF.

The V gene is TRBV6-4, the J gene TRBJ2-7; D possibly corresponds to TRBD1 (6 bases). Germline values: CDR1 MRHNA, CDR2 SNTAGT. CDR3 length: 13 residues. Trimming stripped 0 bases from V and 9 bases from J, with 12 bases between. This CDR3 reads CASSDSTGRVQYF. The CDR3 DNA sequence: TGTGCCAGCAGTGACTCAACAGGGCGGGTGCAGTACTTC.

The chain is built from TRBV15 and TRBJ1-2; tentatively, D is TRBD1 (6 bases). Germline CDR1 and CDR2: LNHNV and YYDKDF (reference sequence). This CDR3 comprises 14 residues. Trimming left V 0 bases short and J 4 bases short, with 9 bases between. DNA for the CDR3: TGTGCCACCAGCAGAGACAAGGACAGCTATGGCTACACCTTC. Translated: CATSRDKDSYGYTF. Variable domain in full (rest from reference TRBV15 and TRBJ1-2): DAMVIQNPRYQVTQFGKPVTLSCSQTLNHNVMYWYQQKSSQAPKLLFHYYDKDFNNEADTPDNFQSRRPNTSFCFLDIRSPGLGDTAMYLCATSRDKDSYGYTFGSGTRLTVV.

V usage is TRBV3-1 (or the pseudogene TRBV3-2) and J usage is TRBJ1-1, with D possibly being TRBD1 (5 bases). V was trimmed by 2 bases and J by 7 bases, leaving 5 bases between them. This CDR3 spans 11 amino acids. Germline CDR1 and CDR2: LGHDT and YNNKEL (reference sequence). DNA of the CDR3: TGTGCCAGCAGCCAACAGGGTGAAGCTTTCTTT. The encoded protein is CASSQQGEAFF.

The V gene is TRBV27, the J gene TRBJ2-5; D possibly corresponds to TRBD2 (6 bases). The CDR3 consists of 16 residues. Looked up from germline, CDR1 is MNHEY and CDR2 is SMNVEV (reference sequence). The V and J ends lost 3 bases and 0 bases respectively, with 14 bases between them. The CDR3 nucleotides are TGTGCCAGCAGTTTTAACCGTCGGGGGTACCAAGAGACCCAGTACTTC. Protein: CASSFNRRGYQETQYF.

The V and J genes are TRBV6-5 and TRBJ1-5, with a tentative D call TRBD1 (5 bases). Germline V CDR1 and CDR2: MNHEY, SVGAGI. CDR3 size: 14 residues. The V gene lost 6 bases and the J gene lost 4 bases, with 13 bases spanning the gap. DNA for the CDR3: TGTGCCAGCAGAGTCCTGGGGGGGAATCAGCCCCAGCATTTT. This sequence encodes CASRVLGGNQPQHF.

The chain carries TRBV10-1 and TRBJ2-3; perhaps TRBD1 as D (7 bases). The CDR3 contains 14 residues. Germline lookup yields CDR1 WNHNN and CDR2 SYGVQD (reference sequence). Trimming took 6 bases from V and 1 from J, leaving 11 bases between them. CDR3 sequence: CASSQGGGTDTQYF. The DNA for the CDR3 is TGCGCCAGCAGCCAGGGGGGAGGCACAGATACGCAGTATTTT.

The chain combines TRBV27 with TRBJ2-7, with TRBD1 as a possible D gene (6 bases). V lost 5 bases and J lost 3, with 11 bases in between. This CDR3 region has 13 residues. Germline CDR1 reads MNHEY; CDR2 reads SMNVEV (reference sequence). The CDR3 protein is CASSRQENYEQYF. The DNA for the CDR3 is TGTGCCAGCAGTCGACAGGAGAACTACGAGCAGTACTTC.

The chain employs TRBV29-1 and TRBJ2-7; 11 bases fit TRBD2. The germline V gene encodes CDR1 SQVTM and CDR2 ANQGSEA. After removal of 2 bases from V and 2 bases from J, the junction contained 5 bases not matched to a gene. CDR3 length: 15 amino acids. The chain's CDR3 is CSVEKGLAGAYEQYF. The CDR3 DNA is TGCAGCGTTGAAAAAGGACTAGCGGGCGCCTACGAGCAGTACTTC.

DNA of the CDR3: TGCGCCAGCAGCCAAGATGTGCTAGCGGCTAACACCGGGGAGCTGTTTTTT. Amino acids: CASSQDVLAANTGELFF. The chain links TRBV4-3 to TRBJ2-2; 7 nucleotides line up with TRBD2. The junction had 6 bases not matched to a gene; V was cut back by 0 bases and J by 2 bases. Germline assignment: CDR1 LGHNA and CDR2 YSLEER. The CDR3 totals 17 residues.

This clone was picked up one time. The gene calls are TRBV4-1 and TRBJ2-5, with TRBD2 identical over 14 bases. V was pared by 1 base and J by 3 bases, with 4 bases of the junction left unmatched. Looked up from germline, CDR1 is MGHRA and CDR2 is YSYEKL. This CDR3 has 17 residues. The CDR3 sequence: CASSQAGLAGVKETQYF. The CDR3 DNA is TGCGCCAGCAGCCAAGCGGGACTAGCGGGAGTAAAAGAGACCCAGTACTTC.

J is TRBJ1-2 and V is TRBV3-1 (or the pseudogene TRBV3-2), with TRBD1 matching 9 bases. Germline-derived CDR1 and CDR2 are LGHDT and YNNKEL (reference sequence). The CDR3 length is 15 residues. The junction had 6 bases not matched to a gene; V was cut back by 1 base and J by 6 bases. Here the CDR3 DNA reads TGTGCCAGCAGCCAAGTGGGACAGGGCGAAAATGGCTACACCTTC. The encoded protein is CASSQVGQGENGYTF.

The rearrangement links TRBV11-2 to TRBJ1-1; D gene uncertain. Germline CDR1 is SGHAT and CDR2 is FQNNGV. V was cut by 1 base and J by 2 bases, with 5 bases left in between. The CDR3 extends over 13 amino acids. The CDR3 spells CASSLALNTEAFF. The CDR3 nucleotides read TGTGCCAGCAGCTTAGCACTAAACACTGAAGCTTTCTTT.

The rearrangement joins TRBV24-1 to TRBJ2-1; the D is unclear. Germline CDR1 reads KGHDR; CDR2 reads SFDVKD. The CDR3 contains 14 residues. Trimming cost V 6 bases and J 0 bases, with 8 bases left between them. The CDR3 region is CATSSSSSYNEQFF. DNA of the CDR3: TGTGCCACCAGTAGTTCGAGCTCCTACAATGAGCAGTTCTTC.

The chain couples TRBV7-9 to TRBJ2-5; weak D call: TRBD2 (6 bases). V lost 2 bases to trimming and J lost 3 bases, with 10 bases between them. This CDR3 region has 14 residues. Germline CDR1 SEHNR, CDR2 FQNEAQ (reference sequence). CDR3 sequence (DNA): TGTGCCAGCAGCTTAACCGGGACTGAAGAGACCCAGTACTTC. This codes for CASSLTGTEETQYF.

The chain couples TRBV14 to TRBJ1-6; 7 nucleotides align to TRBD1. Germline CDR1 SGHDN, CDR2 FVKESK. Unmatched junction bases numbered 11, after V lost 3 bases and J lost 9 bases. This CDR3 region has 16 residues. The CDR3 reads CASSHRVGQGGSPLHF. In nucleotides, the CDR3 is TGTGCCAGCAGCCACCGCGTGGGGCAGGGGGGTTCACCCCTCCACTTT.

This clone was recorded only once. J is TRBJ1-2 and V is TRBV11-1; weak D call: TRBD1 (6 bases). The CDR3 is 13 amino acids. V lost 5 bases and J 3 bases, leaving 10 bases between the germline ends. The germline CDR1 and CDR2 sequences are SGHAT and FQDESV (reference sequence). The CDR3 region has the DNA TGTGCCAGCAGCCCGGCAGGGGACTATGGCTACACCTTC. This sequence encodes CASSPAGDYGYTF.

V is TRBV3-1 (or the pseudogene TRBV3-2) and J is TRBJ2-3; no clear D gene. Germline-derived CDR1 and CDR2 are LGHDT and YNNKEL (reference sequence). The CDR3 spans 17 residues. Trimming pared 0 bases from V and 2 bases from J, leaving 15 bases between. This CDR3 is CASSQEQYLVATDTQYF. CDR3 nucleotides: TGTGCCAGCAGCCAAGAACAGTATCTCGTGGCCACAGATACGCAGTATTTT.

The chain is built from TRBV3-1 (or the pseudogene TRBV3-2) and TRBJ2-3; TRBD2 agrees at 8 bases. Germline lookup yields CDR1 LGHDT and CDR2 YNNKEL (reference sequence). Losses at the gene ends were 5 bases for V and 6 bases for J; bases not matched to a gene: 7. The CDR3 runs to 14 residues. CDR3: CASSSGGASDTQYF. CDR3 DNA: TGTGCCAGCAGCTCGGGGGGGGCCTCGGATACGCAGTATTTT.

The chain employs TRBV28 and TRBJ2-5; the match to TRBD1 covers 11 bases. The germline V gene has CDR1 MDHEN and CDR2 SYDVKM. Germline trimming cut 2 bases from V and 3 bases from J; bases unmatched to any gene: 2. The CDR3 totals 15 residues. CDR3 nucleotides: TGTGCCAGCAGTTTACCGGGACAGGGGGAAGAGACCCAGTACTTC. Translated, it gives CASSLPGQGEETQYF. The variable domain in full, completed from reference TRBV28 and TRBJ2-5, reads DVKVTQSSRYLVKRTGEKVFLECVQDMDHENMFWYRQDPGLGLRLIYFSYDVKMKEKGDIPEGYSVSREKKERFSLILESASTNQTSMYLCASSLPGQGEETQYFGPGTRLLVL.